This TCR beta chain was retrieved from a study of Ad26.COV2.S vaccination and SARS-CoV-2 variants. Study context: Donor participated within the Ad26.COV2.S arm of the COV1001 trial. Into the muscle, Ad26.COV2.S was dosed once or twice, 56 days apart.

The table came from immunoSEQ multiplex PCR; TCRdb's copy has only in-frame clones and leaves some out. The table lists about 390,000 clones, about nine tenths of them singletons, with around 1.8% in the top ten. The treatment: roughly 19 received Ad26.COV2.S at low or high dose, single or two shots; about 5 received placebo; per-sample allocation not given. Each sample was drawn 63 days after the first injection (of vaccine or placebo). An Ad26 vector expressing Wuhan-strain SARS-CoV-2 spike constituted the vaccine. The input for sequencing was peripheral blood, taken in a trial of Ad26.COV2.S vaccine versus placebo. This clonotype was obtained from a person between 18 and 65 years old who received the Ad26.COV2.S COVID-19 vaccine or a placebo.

CDR3 coding DNA: TGTGCCAGCAGCCAATCATTCGGGACGGAGAATTCACCCCTCCACTTT. Translated, it gives CASSQSFGTENSPLHF. The V and J genes are TRBV3-1 (or the pseudogene TRBV3-2) and TRBJ1-6, with TRBD1 as a possible D gene (5 bases). Germline V CDR1 and CDR2: LGHDT, YNNKEL (reference sequence). The V end lost 2 bases, the J end lost 7 bases, and 15 bases lay between the germline ends. This CDR3 has 16 residues.